What follows are 25 T cell receptor beta chains derived from one specimen sequenced in a study of Ad26.COV2.S vaccination and SARS-CoV-2 variants. Stated treatment: roughly 18 received Ad26.COV2.S at low or high dose, single or two shots; 5 received placebo; per-sample allocation not given. Day 63 after the first vaccine or placebo injection was the time point for sampling. Produced via immunoSEQ multiplex PCR; TCRdb's table is partial and in-frame only. The sample includes 300,000 to 400,000 clones, around 90% of them seen just once. The sample consisted of peripheral blood, taken in a trial of Ad26.COV2.S vaccine versus placebo. These receptors were collected from a person between 18 and 65 years old who received the Ad26.COV2.S COVID-19 vaccine or a placebo.

This clone was detected only once. The chain joins TRBV10-3 to TRBJ2-7; no clear D gene. V lost 3 bases, J lost 2 bases, and 5 bases lay in between. The CDR3 is 12 amino acids. The germline gives CDR1 ENHRY, CDR2 SYGVKD. The CDR3 region is CAISDETYEQYV. In nucleotides, the CDR3 is TGTGCCATCAGTGACGAGACCTACGAGCAGTACGTC.

The chain is built from TRBV12-5 and TRBJ1-1; D remains unclear. V shed 6 bases and J shed 1 base, with 12 bases lying between them. Germline CDR1 and CDR2: LGHNT and FRNRAP. This CDR3 spans 14 amino acids. Here the CDR3 reads CASGPPLRNTEAFF. CDR3 sequence (DNA): TGTGCTAGTGGGCCCCCATTGCGGAACACTGAAGCTTTCTTT.

The chain is built from TRBV4-1 and TRBJ2-5; D is unclear. Trimming left V 4 bases short and J 5 bases short, with 20 bases between. The CDR3 covers 16 residues. Germline V gene sequence: CDR1 MGHRA, CDR2 YSYEKL. The CDR3 DNA reads TGCGCCAGCAGCCCCGGGTTAGGAACCATTGGCGAGACCCAGTACTTC. It codes for CASSPGLGTIGETQYF.

This clone showed up just a few times. The V and J genes are TRBV6-2 or TRBV6-3 and TRBJ2-7, with TRBD1 matching over 7 bases. The length of the CDR3 is 11 residues. The V and J ends lost 6 bases and 6 bases, in that order; junction bases with no gene match: 2. CDR1 and CDR2 from the germline V gene are MNHEY and SVGEGT. The CDR3 loop is CASSDRVEQYF. The CDR3, as DNA: TGTGCCAGCAGCGACAGGGTCGAGCAGTACTTC.

This chain connects TRBV20-1 to TRBJ2-1; maybe TRBD2 (5 bases). Germline assignment: CDR1 DFQATT and CDR2 SNEGSKA (reference sequence). This CDR3 region has 11 residues. The CDR3 nucleotides read TGCACCGGCGGAGGTCCTAATGAGCAGTTCTTC. Translation gives CTGGGPNEQFF.

This chain links TRBV2 with TRBJ1-4; 10 bases are a match to TRBD1. The CDR3 has 16 residues. Per germline, CDR1 SNHLY and CDR2 FYNNEI. The ends lost 11 bases at V and 0 bases at J; junction bases unmatched: 9. In nucleotides, the CDR3 is TGTGCCCTTGCCGGGACAGGGGCCACAACTAATGAAAAACTGTTTTTT. Translation: CALAGTGATTNEKLFF.

The gene calls are TRBV7-9 and TRBJ2-2; D gene unclear. The CDR3 runs 15 residues. Trimming took off 7 bases at V and 6 bases at J, with 18 bases between the two ends. Germline-derived CDR1 and CDR2 are SEHNR and FQNEAQ (reference sequence). The CDR3 bases are TGTGCCAGCAACCGGTTGATGGATCGACCCGGGGAGCTGTTTTTT. It specifies CASNRLMDRPGELFF. Supplemented by reference TRBV7-9 and TRBJ2-2, the full variable domain reads DTGVSQNPRHKITKRGQNVTFRCDPISEHNRLYWYRQTLGQGPEFLTYFQNEAQLEKSRLLSDRFSAERPKGSFSTLEIQRTEQGDSAMYLCASNRLMDRPGELFFGEGSRLTVL.

The chain links TRBV4-1 to TRBJ1-3; D gene ambiguous. The CDR3 contains 15 residues. Germline CDR1 is MGHRA and CDR2 is YSYEKL. Trimming stripped 0 bases from V and 3 bases from J, with 9 bases between. CDR3 in DNA: TGCGCCAGCAGCCAAGATACGGCGTTTGGAAACACCATATATTTT. Translated, it gives CASSQDTAFGNTIYF.

The rearrangement joins TRBV29-1 to TRBJ2-7; D might be TRBD2 (7 bases). The germline V gene encodes CDR1 SQVTM and CDR2 ANQGSEA. V was pared by 6 bases and J by 2 bases, with 17 bases between. The CDR3 has 14 residues. CDR3 DNA: TGCAGCGTCCAGTCTCAAGGGGGGGCCTACGAGCAGTACTTC. It translates to CSVQSQGGAYEQYF.

V and J are TRBV7-3 and TRBJ2-1; 8 positions agree with TRBD2. Germline CDR1 and CDR2: SGHTA and FQGTGA. The length of the CDR3 is 15 residues. V gave up 2 bases and J gave up 9 bases; unmatched junction bases: 9. DNA for the CDR3: TGTGCCAGCAGCTTAGAAGCGGGAGCCCCGGTTGAGCAGTTCTTC. Translated: CASSLEAGAPVEQFF.

The CDR3 bases are TGTGCCAGCAGTCTTCAGGGGTACACTGAAGCTTTCTTT. It translates to CASSLQGYTEAFF. This chain connects TRBV6-2 or TRBV6-3 to TRBJ1-1, with a weak D call TRBD1 (6 bases). Trimming cost V 5 bases and J 3 bases, with 10 bases left between them. The CDR3 consists of 13 residues. Germline CDR1 reads MNHEY; CDR2 reads SVGEGT.

The gene calls are TRBV21-1 and TRBJ2-3; the table assigns TRBD2, which was not confirmed against the DNA. TRBV21-1 is labeled a pseudogene. The CDR3 runs to 19 residues. The CDR3, as DNA: TGTGCCCGCGGACCCAGATCGGGGCGGGAGTTCCTCTTGGAGGATACGCAGTATTTT. It encodes CARGPRSGREFLLEDTQYF.

The J gene is TRBJ1-5, the V gene TRBV6-5, with D possibly being TRBD1 (6 bases). The CDR3 runs to 16 residues. V shed 0 bases and J shed 7 bases, with 16 bases lying between them. The germline CDR1 and CDR2 sequences are MNHEY and SVGAGI. The CDR3 bases are TGTGCCAGCAGTTACTCCCTTCCGCAGGGGAGCCAGCCCCAGCATTTT. Amino acids: CASSYSLPQGSQPQHF.

The chain combines TRBV13 with TRBJ2-1; TRBD1 is a possible D gene (5 bases). Germline V lookup: CDR1 PRHDT, CDR2 FYEKMQ (reference sequence). The germline V and J ends were trimmed by 4 bases and 1 base, with 11 bases remaining between them. There are 15 residues in the CDR3. The CDR3 is CASSSREDSYNEQFF. The CDR3 bases are TGTGCCAGCAGCTCCAGGGAAGATTCCTACAATGAGCAGTTCTTC.

V gene TRBV11-2 combines with J gene TRBJ2-1; unclear D gene. The V gene's germline CDR1 is SGHAT and CDR2 FQNNGV. This CDR3 is built from 15 residues. V lost 0 bases, J lost 2 bases, and 8 bases lay in between. The CDR3 reads CASSLERAPYNEQFF. The CDR3 coding sequence is TGTGCCAGCAGCTTAGAAAGGGCTCCCTACAATGAGCAGTTCTTC.

For the CDR3, the DNA is TGTGCCAGCAGTGATGTTAAGGGGAGACAGGTCAATGAGCAGTTCTTC. Amino acid sequence: CASSDVKGRQVNEQFF. The chain is built from TRBV25-1 and TRBJ2-1; possibly TRBD1 for D (6 bases). The CDR3 is made up of 16 amino acids. CDR1 MGHDK and CDR2 SYGVNS come from the germline V gene. The V and J ends lost 3 bases and 6 bases respectively, with 18 bases between them.

The chain joins TRBV7-8 to TRBJ2-1; TRBD2 matches 9 bases. The germline gives CDR1 SGHVS, CDR2 FQNEAQ. After removal of 5 bases from V and 4 bases from J, the junction contained 12 bases not matched to a gene. The CDR3 totals 17 residues. CDR3 DNA: TGTGCCAGCAGCCAGATCCCGCGGGGGGGGCGGTACAATGAGCAGTTCTTC. Residues: CASSQIPRGGRYNEQFF.

The chain recombines TRBV7-9 with TRBJ2-7; 10 bases are shared with TRBD1. This CDR3 has 17 residues. Germline values: CDR1 SEHNR, CDR2 FQNEAQ (reference sequence). The trim removed 5 bases at V and 2 bases at J, leaving 12 bases unmatched. The CDR3 bases are TGTGCCAGCAGCCCGGCGGTACCGGGACAGGGGACCTACGAGCAGTACGTC. It translates to CASSPAVPGQGTYEQYV.

The chain couples TRBV7-9 to TRBJ1-4; 9 nucleotides line up with TRBD1. The CDR3 extends over 12 amino acids. With V trimmed by 4 bases and J by 14 bases, 5 bases remained unmatched. The germline V gene encodes CDR1 SEHNR and CDR2 FQNEAQ (reference sequence). The CDR3 region is CASSSGTGYLFF. The CDR3 DNA sequence: TGTGCCAGCAGCTCCGGGACAGGGTACCTGTTTTTT. Drawing the rest from reference TRBV7-9 and TRBJ1-4, the complete variable domain is DTGVSQNPRHKITKRGQNVTFRCDPISEHNRLYWYRQTLGQGPEFLTYFQNEAQLEKSRLLSDRFSAERPKGSFSTLEIQRTEQGDSAMYLCASSSGTGYLFFGSGTQLSVL.

This sequence joins TRBV29-1 and TRBJ1-1; D possibly corresponds to TRBD1 (6 bases). The CDR3 spans 14 residues. V lost 4 bases and J lost 2, with 14 bases in between. Germline assignment: CDR1 SQVTM and CDR2 ANQGSEA. CDR3 bases: TGCAGCGTTGGGACCCCGGGGGCCAACACTGAAGCTTTCTTT. This translates into CSVGTPGANTEAFF.

The rearrangement joins TRBV5-1 to TRBJ1-1; D not resolved. Trimming pared 0 bases from V and 4 bases from J, leaving 13 bases between. Germline V gene data show CDR1 as SGHRS and CDR2 as YFSETQ. The CDR3 has 15 amino acids. DNA of the CDR3: TGCGCCAGCAGCTTGGCCGGAGGGTCGAGCACTGAAGCTTTCTTT. Its translation is CASSLAGGSSTEAFF.

The chain recombines TRBV7-2 with TRBJ1-1, with D hard to call. V was shortened by 2 bases and J by 1 base, with 5 bases between the two germline ends. This CDR3 contains 13 residues. Germline lookup yields CDR1 SGHTA and CDR2 FQGNSA. The CDR3 sequence is CASSLFENTEAFF. The CDR3 DNA is TGTGCCAGCAGCTTATTTGAGAACACTGAAGCTTTCTTT. The full variable domain, rest sourced from reference TRBV7-2 and TRBJ1-1, is GAGVSQSPSNKVTEKGKDVELRCDPISGHTALYWYRQSLGQGLEFLIYFQGNSAPDKSGLPSDRFSAERTGGSVSTLTIQRTQQEDSAVYLCASSLFENTEAFFGQGTRLTVV.

This chain uses TRBV27 with TRBJ1-1, with D hard to call. The CDR3 is 14 amino acids. Trimming cost V 5 bases and J 1 base, with 11 bases left between them. Germline V gene sequence: CDR1 MNHEY, CDR2 SMNVEV (reference sequence). The CDR3 here is CASSPPWGNTEAFF. Here the CDR3 DNA reads TGTGCCAGCAGTCCACCTTGGGGGAACACTGAAGCTTTCTTT.

The chain carries TRBV6-5 and TRBJ2-7; D ambiguous. This CDR3 comprises 14 residues. The V and J ends lost 2 bases and 0 bases respectively, with 8 bases between them. Germline V lookup: CDR1 MNHEY, CDR2 SVGAGI. The CDR3 reads CASSYRDVSYEQYF. CDR3 DNA: TGTGCCAGCAGTTACCGTGACGTCTCCTACGAGCAGTACTTC.

This clone was detected only a few times. V is TRBV11-1 and J is TRBJ2-2; 7 bases line up with TRBD2. CDR3 size: 14 residues. The V and J ends lost 0 bases and 10 bases, in that order; junction bases with no gene match: 5. Germline V gene lookup returns CDR1 SGHAT and CDR2 FQDESV (reference sequence). CDR3 protein: CASSLAAGSLELFF. For the CDR3, the DNA is TGTGCCAGCAGCTTAGCAGCGGGATCCCTGGAGCTGTTTTTT. The full variable domain, rest sourced from reference TRBV11-1 and TRBJ2-2, is EAEVAQSPRYKITEKSQAVAFWCDPISGHATLYWYRQILGQGPELLVQFQDESVVDDSQLPKDRFSAERLKGVDSTLKIQPAELGDSAMYLCASSLAAGSLELFFGEGSRLTVL.